Sequencing of this T cell receptor (beta chain) was carried out in a study of monozygotic twins with inflammatory bowel disease. Overall study findings and caveats: No single strong signal or clonotype associated with IBD was supported. TCRbeta diversity (inverse Simpson) was lower in IBD patients than in healthy co-twins.

Researchers used approximately 3.5 ug of total RNA for each TCR library. Addition of UMIs with a 6-nucleotide sample barcode was achieved by template switching. TCRdb reanalyzed the 5' RACE reads, giving one entry per CDR3 protein sequence and no DNA. This sample contains some 400,000 distinct CDR3 sequences. About this clonotype: Its antigen is as yet unknown.

Germline lookup yields CDR1 MNHNS and CDR2 SASEGT. The CDR3 length is 15 residues. The clonotype originates from a human donor with ulcerative colitis or Crohn's disease, or a healthy co-twin of an affected twin (not recorded which). The sequencing sample was made of blood. The rearrangement uses TRBV6-1 and TRBJ2-2; the D call from TCRdb, TRBD2, cannot be confirmed without DNA. CDR3 sequence: CASSPPSSGTGELFF.